The 19 T cell receptor beta chains reported below all come from one sample, sequenced in a study of spatial heterogeneity in lung cancer. Study-level results: Counts that tracked tumor mutation counts were those of expanded intratumoral alpha and beta TCRs.

For these TCRs, the target antigens are not known. Time point in this sample: sample taken at primary tumor resection. TCRdb redid the calling of the 5' RACE reads with MiXCR, one entry per CDR3 protein. This repertoire shows about 22,000 distinct CDR3 sequences, approximately 2.5% found once; its top ten account for about 7.3%. Sequenced here: lung tumor tissue, sampled at surgery. The source is a male donor with early-stage non-small cell lung cancer.

This clonotype has a count of ten or more. The chain employs TRBV7-2 and TRBJ1-2; no definite D call. The germline CDR1 and CDR2 sequences are SGHTA and FQGNSA. Trimming took off 5 bases at V and 6 bases at J, with 13 bases between the two ends. This CDR3 has 13 amino acids. The CDR3 DNA reads as TGTGCCAGCAGCCTTTCAACCCTCCATGGCTACACCTTC. Its protein product is CASSLSTLHGYTF.

This clonotype came up many times. V and J are TRBV2 and TRBJ1-1, with TRBD1 matching 9 bases. The CDR3 length is 16 residues. The V and J ends lost 5 bases and 5 bases, in that order; junction bases with no gene match: 12. Germline V lookup: CDR1 SNHLY, CDR2 FYNNEI. The CDR3 region is CASSYPRDRVGTEAFF. The CDR3 bases are TGTGCCAGCAGTTATCCCCGGGACAGGGTTGGAACTGAAGCTTTCTTT.

The chain has TRBV25-1 and TRBJ1-1; possibly TRBD1 for D (5 bases). The CDR3 is 13 residues long. Germline V gene lookup returns CDR1 MGHDK and CDR2 SYGVNS. V lost 7 bases, J lost 3 bases, and 12 bases lay in between. Here the CDR3 reads CASTHRGDTEAFF. CDR3 in DNA: TGTGCCAGCACGCACCGGGGGGACACTGAAGCTTTCTTT.

Many counts were recorded for this clonotype. The chain has TRBV5-4 and TRBJ2-1; 8 nucleotides agree with TRBD2. The germline CDR1 and CDR2 sequences are SGHNT and YYREEE (reference sequence). The trim removed 5 bases at V and 7 bases at J, leaving 11 bases unmatched. The CDR3 runs 15 residues. In DNA form, the CDR3 reads TGTGCCAGCAGTCGTCCGGGACTAGGTACGAATGAGCAGTTCTTC. Protein product: CASSRPGLGTNEQFF.

This clonotype was counted many times. The genes are TRBV20-1 and TRBJ1-1; D may be TRBD1 (5 bases). Per germline, CDR1 DFQATT and CDR2 SNEGSKA (reference sequence). With 8 bases removed from V and 0 bases from J, the gap between germline ends came to 19 bases. The CDR3 spans 15 residues. CDR3 sequence (DNA): TGCAGTCCTACCCCACGGACAAATTTGAACACTGAAGCTTTCTTT. Protein sequence: CSPTPRTNLNTEAFF.

This clonotype has at least ten counts. The chain links TRBV4-1 to TRBJ1-1; TRBD1 matches at 10 bases. V lost 5 bases and J lost 0; bases outside the gene matches: 24. The CDR3 extends over 22 amino acids. Germline CDR1 MGHRA, CDR2 YSYEKL. The CDR3 DNA sequence: TGCGCCAGCAGCGAAAGCCTCTCCGGGACAGGGGCTTTCTTTCGTCTGAACACTGAAGCTTTCTTT. It specifies CASSESLSGTGAFFRLNTEAFF.

This clonotype was seen many times. The chain has TRBV27 and TRBJ2-1; maybe TRBD2 (6 bases). Germline V gene data show CDR1 as MNHEY and CDR2 as SMNVEV (reference sequence). The ends were cut back, 4 bases at V and 7 bases at J, with 11 bases in the middle. This CDR3 has 13 residues. CDR3 protein: CASSSGGANEQFF. CDR3 DNA: TGTGCCAGCAGTTCCGGGGGAGCGAATGAGCAGTTCTTC.

This clonotype was seen repeatedly, ten times or more. The rearrangement links TRBV5-6 to TRBJ2-1; D perhaps matches TRBD2 (5 bases). Germline values: CDR1 SGHDT, CDR2 YYEEEE. With 2 bases removed from V and 1 base from J, the gap between germline ends came to 10 bases. This CDR3 contains 15 residues. CDR3 residues: CASSFSAPSYNEQFF. In DNA form, the CDR3 reads TGTGCCAGCAGCTTTAGCGCCCCGTCCTACAATGAGCAGTTCTTC.

This clonotype was observed at least ten times. The chain employs TRBV18 and TRBJ1-5; D gene ambiguous. The CDR3 totals 13 residues. The ends were cut back, 2 bases at V and 1 base at J, with 3 bases in the middle. Germline lookup yields CDR1 KGHSH and CDR2 LQKENI. In DNA form, the CDR3 reads TGTGCCAGCTCACCAGGGAGCAATCAGCCCCAGCATTTT. Translating gives CASSPGSNQPQHF.

This clonotype was recorded many times. This chain connects TRBV2 to TRBJ2-7; 10 nucleotides match TRBD2. This CDR3 has 14 residues. Per the germline V gene, CDR1 is SNHLY and CDR2 is FYNNEI. Germline trimming cut 4 bases from V and 3 bases from J; bases unmatched to any gene: 3. CDR3 nucleotide sequence: TGTGCCAGCAGTGCAGCGGGAGGGGACTACGAGCAGTACTTC. As protein: CASSAAGGDYEQYF.

This clonotype was detected ten times or more. This sequence joins TRBV9 and TRBJ1-3; D is uncertain. The CDR3 is made up of 16 amino acids. The V gene lost 0 bases and the J gene lost 0 bases, with 10 bases spanning the gap. CDR1 is SGDLS, CDR2 YYNGEE, per germline. CDR3 protein: CASSVASVFSGNTIYF. In DNA, the CDR3 is TGTGCCAGCAGCGTAGCTTCAGTCTTCTCTGGAAACACCATATATTTT.

In its sample, this clonotype ranks as medium-sized. The chain is built from TRBV29-1 and TRBJ1-1, with D maybe TRBD1 (6 bases). V was shortened by 7 bases and J by 5 bases, with 17 bases between the two germline ends. Germline loops: CDR1 SQVTM, CDR2 ANQGSEA. The CDR3 sequence is 13 residues long. CDR3 nucleotide sequence: TGCAGCGGCACGGGACAAACCTTTACTGAAGCTTTCTTT. This translates into CSGTGQTFTEAFF. Combining the CDR3 with reference TRBV29-1 and TRBJ1-1 gives the whole variable domain SAVISQKPSRDICQRGTSLTIQCQVDSQVTMMFWYRQQPGQSLTLIATANQGSEATYESGFVIDKFPISRPNLTFSTLTVSNMSPEDSSIYLCSGTGQTFTEAFFGQGTRLTVV.

At least ten counts were recorded for this clonotype. The rearrangement links TRBV4-2 to TRBJ1-4; possible D gene TRBD1, 6 bases. Trimming removed 1 base at V and 4 bases at J, with 19 bases between. Looked up from germline, CDR1 is LGHNA and CDR2 is YNFKEQ. The CDR3 sequence is 18 residues long. The CDR3 DNA follows: TGTGCCAGCAGCCAAGTAGGCAGACAGGAACTTTATAATGAAAAACTGTTTTTT. Encoded protein: CASSQVGRQELYNEKLFF.

This clonotype was picked up many times. The chain uses TRBV6-5 and TRBJ1-6; D is undetermined. Germline V CDR1 and CDR2: MNHEY, SVGAGI. V gave up 4 bases and J gave up 3 bases, with 13 bases separating them. The CDR3 spans 16 residues. CDR3 protein: CASSSLGPHYNSPLHF. The CDR3 DNA follows: TGTGCCAGCAGTTCCCTCGGACCGCACTATAATTCACCCCTCCACTTT.

This clonotype showed up many times. The genes are TRBV7-8 and TRBJ2-1, with TRBD1 matching over 10 bases. The CDR3 is 16 amino acids. V gave up 3 bases and J gave up 5 bases; unmatched junction bases: 7. The germline CDR1 and CDR2 sequences are SGHVS and FQNEAQ. The CDR3 is CASSFPGQGSHNEQFF. The CDR3 DNA follows: TGTGCCAGCAGCTTTCCGGGACAGGGGTCGCACAATGAGCAGTTCTTC.

This clonotype was counted at least ten times. CDR3 in amino acids: CASSPIPGVSYEQFF. For the CDR3, the DNA is TGCGCCAGCAGCCCTATCCCGGGAGTTTCGTATGAGCAGTTCTTC. The genes are TRBV5-1 and TRBJ2-1; TRBD2 might be the D (6 bases). Germline loops: CDR1 SGHRS, CDR2 YFSETQ. The CDR3 consists of 15 residues. V lost 4 bases and J lost 8, with 19 bases in between. The full variable domain, its missing parts supplied by reference TRBV5-1 and TRBJ2-1, is KAGVTQTPRYLIKTRGQQVTLSCSPISGHRSVSWYQQTPGQGLQFLFEYFSETQRNKGNFPGRFSGRQFSNSRSEMNVSTLELGDSALYLCASSPIPGVSYEQFFGPGTRLTVL.

This clonotype has at least ten counts. The chain joins TRBV12-3 or TRBV12-4 to TRBJ1-1, with 8 bases matching TRBD1. V lost 5 bases and J lost 8; bases outside the gene matches: 10. The CDR3 contains 14 residues. The CDR3 region is CASSVGTGVAEAFF. CDR3 nucleotides: TGTGCCAGCAGTGTAGGGACAGGCGTTGCGGAAGCTTTCTTT.

In this sample, this clonotype turned up many times. Here the CDR3 DNA reads TGTGCCAGCAGCCCCCGGGGCGGACGCCAAGAGACCCAGTACTTC. It codes for CASSPRGGRQETQYF. The chain recombines TRBV7-2 with TRBJ2-5; D possibly matches TRBD1 or TRBD2 (5 bases each). The CDR3 loop spans 15 amino acids. Germline CDR1 and CDR2: SGHTA and FQGNSA. V was shortened by 5 bases and J by 1 base, with 14 bases between the two germline ends.

There are many counts of this clonotype. V usage is TRBV12-3 or TRBV12-4 and J usage is TRBJ1-1; possible D gene TRBD1, 5 bases. Trimming took 7 bases from V and 2 from J, leaving 14 bases between them. CDR3 length equals 14 residues. CDR3 amino acids: CASTLQGGNTEAFF. The CDR3 DNA follows: TGTGCCAGCACCCTGCAGGGTGGAAACACTGAAGCTTTCTTT.